The 2 T cell receptor beta chains below come from one sample, sequenced in a study of pediatric ulcerative colitis. Clones were read by immunoSEQ multiplex PCR, and TCRdb kept only the in-frame ones, dropping some. Among about 64,000 clones, 86% were seen once, and the ten largest hold approximately 3.4%. The sequenced sample was blood. The receptors shown here come from a boy between 10 and 17 years old with severe ulcerative colitis.

The chain recombines TRBV2 with TRBJ2-7, with TRBD2 identical over 9 bases. CDR1 SNHLY and CDR2 FYNNEI come from the germline V gene. V was pared by 3 bases and J by 4 bases, with 7 bases of the junction left unmatched. CDR3 length: 15 residues. This CDR3 reads CASSDGLAGYYEQYF. Written as DNA, the CDR3 is TGTGCCAGCAGTGATGGGCTAGCGGGATATTACGAGCAGTACTTC. The whole variable domain, remainder taken from reference TRBV2 and TRBJ2-7, is EPEVTQTPSHQVTQMGQEVILRCVPISNHLYFYWYRQILGQKVEFLVSFYNNEISEKSEIFDDQFSVERPDGSNFTLKIRSTKLEDSAMYFCASSDGLAGYYEQYFGPGTRLTVT.

The V and J genes are TRBV10-1 and TRBJ2-1; no definite D call. This CDR3 spans 14 amino acids. V lost 4 bases to trimming and J lost 8 bases, with 15 bases between them. CDR1 and CDR2 from the germline V gene are WNHNN and SYGVQD (reference sequence). The CDR3 bases are TGCGCCAGCAGTGGACTTGGAGAGCCAGATGAGCAGTTCTTC. Encoded protein: CASSGLGEPDEQFF.